The rows below give T cell receptor beta chains drawn from one sample of a study of T cell responses to AZD1222 COVID-19 vaccine. TCRdb's table, derived via immunoSEQ multiplex PCR, lists solely in-frame clones and lacks some. The table lists about 140,000 clones, 85% to 95% of them singletons. The sample in question was peripheral blood, obtained on day 0 of MenACWY control vaccination. Receptors originate from an adult in good health. The CDR3 runs from the conserved cysteine through the conserved F or W. D genes are given only for firm matches. Some rows mark clone size as missing; the rest say once, few, many or name a class of expanded clone.

length,D,size,V,J,CDR3,DNA
16,NA,NA,TRBV9,TRBJ1-6,CASSYLDSPYNSPLHF,TGTGCCAGCAGCTATCTAGACAGTCCCTATAATTCACCCCTCCACTTT
18,TRBD1,few,TRBV5-1,TRBJ1-3,CASSRNSLDRGSGNTIYF,TGCGCCAGCAGCCGTAATTCCCTGGACAGGGGCTCTGGAAACACCATATATTTT
15,NA,once,TRBV11-3,TRBJ2-1,CASSFMIADLEIGFF,TGTGCCAGCAGCTTTATGATAGCCGACTTAGAGATAGGGTTCTTC
17,TRBD2,once,TRBV7-3,TRBJ2-1,CASSPADGRPSYNEQFF,TGTGCCAGCAGCCCCGCCGACGGGAGGCCTAGTTACAATGAGCAGTTCTTC
12,NA,NA,TRBV28,TRBJ1-1,CASRVGPTEAFF,TGTGCCAGCAGGGTGGGACCCACTGAAGCTTTCTTT
19,NA,NA,TRBV27,TRBJ1-3,CASSSRRSGGYGSGNTIYF,TGTGCCAGCAGTTCGCGCCGGTCCGGGGGGTATGGGTCTGGAAACACCATATATTTT
16,TRBD2,NA,TRBV11-2,TRBJ2-2,CASSSGTSGGDRELFF,TGTGCCAGCAGCTCCGGGACTAGCGGGGGGGACCGGGAGCTGTTTTTT
14,NA,NA,TRBV7-8,TRBJ1-2,CASSPRTDLYGYTF,TGTGCCAGCAGCCCGAGGACAGATCTCTATGGCTACACCTTC
14,NA,NA,TRBV14,TRBJ1-2,CASSQLDSNYGYTF,TGTGCCAGCAGCCAACTGGACAGTAACTATGGCTACACCTTC
14,TRBD2,NA,TRBV7-9,TRBJ2-7,CASSLSGGRLEQYF,TGTGCCAGCAGCTTAAGCGGGGGGCGTTTAGAGCAGTACTTC
16,TRBD2,NA,TRBV13,TRBJ2-1,CASRGLTSGNGGEQFF,TGTGCCAGCAGAGGTTTGACTAGCGGGAATGGGGGTGAGCAGTTCTTC
17,NA,once,TRBV27,TRBJ1-6,CASSFWRGSSFGSPLHF,TGTGCCAGCAGTTTTTGGAGGGGATCAAGTTTCGGTTCACCCCTCCACTTT
16,NA,NA,TRBV6-1,TRBJ1-3,CASSEAMGSSGNTIYF,TGTGCCAGCAGTGAAGCTATGGGGTCCTCTGGAAACACCATATATTTT
15,NA,NA,TRBV7-3,TRBJ2-1,CASSLNYGRDNEQFF,TGTGCCAGCAGCTTAAATTATGGTAGAGACAATGAGCAGTTCTTC
16,TRBD1,NA,TRBV27,TRBJ2-2,CASSPGDSITTGELFF,TGTGCCAGCAGTCCCGGGGACAGTATTACGACCGGGGAGCTGTTTTTT
15,NA,NA,TRBV7-3,TRBJ2-1,CASSLRGDTYNEQFF,TGTGCCAGCAGCTTAAGGGGAGACACCTACAATGAGCAGTTCTTC
13,NA,NA,TRBV12-3/TRBV12-4,TRBJ1-2,CASSFEANYGYTF,TGTGCCAGCAGTTTCGAAGCTAACTATGGCTACACCTTC
16,NA,NA,TRBV3-1/TRBV3-2,TRBJ1-6,CASSQPGGFRNSPLHF,TGTGCCAGCAGCCAACCCGGGGGTTTTCGTAATTCACCCCTCCACTTT
14,NA,NA,TRBV27,TRBJ2-7,CASSGAGSSYEQYF,TGTGCCAGCAGTGGGGCGGGGAGCTCCTACGAGCAGTACTTC
20,NA,NA,TRBV5-3,TRBJ1-5,CARSFVVNNRESYSNQPQHF,TGTGCCAGAAGTTTTGTTGTAAATAACAGGGAAAGCTATAGCAATCAGCCCCAGCATTTT
15,NA,NA,TRBV9,TRBJ1-6,CASSVDVSYNSPLHF,TGTGCCAGCAGCGTAGACGTATCCTATAATTCACCCCTCCACTTT
13,NA,NA,TRBV10-3,TRBJ1-1,CAIGAERYTEAFF,TGTGCCATCGGGGCTGAGAGGTACACTGAAGCTTTCTTT
13,NA,NA,TRBV28,TRBJ1-4,CASRTAGNEKLFF,TGTGCCAGCAGGACGGCGGGAAATGAAAAACTGTTTTTT
12,NA,NA,TRBV5-1,TRBJ2-7,CASSLGANEQYF,TGCGCCAGCAGCTTGGGTGCCAACGAGCAGTACTTC
14,NA,NA,TRBV14,TRBJ1-1,CASSLRWANTEAFF,TGTGCCAGCAGCCTTCGATGGGCGAACACTGAAGCTTTCTTT
17,TRBD2,NA,TRBV5-4,TRBJ2-1,CASSSGGRLAVYNEQFF,TGTGCCAGCAGCTCCGGGGGCCGACTAGCGGTATACAATGAGCAGTTCTTC
14,NA,NA,TRBV7-9,TRBJ1-6,CASSFIGPQSPLHF,TGTGCCAGCAGCTTTATCGGGCCACAGTCACCCCTCCACTTT
15,NA,NA,TRBV11-2,TRBJ2-1,CASRFHSGPYNEQFF,TGTGCCAGCAGATTTCATAGCGGACCCTACAATGAGCAGTTCTTC
15,TRBD2,NA,TRBV7-6,TRBJ2-7,CASSSGASGTYEQYF,TGTGCCAGCAGCTCTGGGGCTAGCGGGACCTACGAGCAGTACTTC
16,NA,NA,TRBV6-1,TRBJ2-4,CASSEGFRGDRNIQYF,TGTGCCAGCAGTGAAGGGTTCCGCGGGGACCGGAACATTCAGTACTTC
14,NA,NA,TRBV2,TRBJ1-6,CASSEEGYNSPLHF,TGTGCCAGCAGTGAAGAGGGGTATAATTCACCCCTCCACTTT
15,NA,NA,TRBV30,TRBJ1-2,CAWSIPPTVNYGYTF,TGTGCCTGGAGTATACCACCGACAGTTAACTATGGCTACACCTTC